One sample yielded the 25 T cell receptor beta chains listed below, sequenced in a study of beta chain features in type 1 diabetes. As every portion of the isolated RNA was reverse transcribed, the sequencing read expressed TCRB transcripts. Using immunoSEQ multiplex PCR, the repertoire was profiled, and TCRdb retains in-frame clones only, with some absent. This table has around 250,000 clones, 27% appearing once. The sequenced sample was central memory CD4+ T cells from blood. These receptors were obtained from a man between 25 and 39 years old in good health.

The chain couples TRBV2 to TRBJ2-3; 13 bases are a match to TRBD2. Trimming removed 7 bases from V and 1 base from J; junction bases left unmatched: 2. This CDR3 has 15 amino acids. CDR1 and CDR2 from the germline V gene are SNHLY and FYNNEI. The CDR3 region is CASTGLAGGTDTQYF. As DNA, the CDR3 is TGTGCCAGCACCGGACTAGCGGGGGGCACAGATACGCAGTATTTT.

The V gene is TRBV20-1, the J gene TRBJ1-2; D gene uncertain. Germline V gene data show CDR1 as DFQATT and CDR2 as SNEGSKA (reference sequence). The CDR3 is 11 residues long. V lost 0 bases to trimming and J lost 6 bases, with 5 bases between them. CDR3 residues: CSARDYDGYTF. DNA for the CDR3: TGCAGTGCTAGAGATTATGATGGCTACACCTTC.

A few counts support this clone. A read error may be the cause here, since a much bigger clone is one base away. In the same sample, other DNA sequences code for this CDR3. V gene TRBV29-1 combines with J gene TRBJ2-7; D may be TRBD2 (6 bases). V was trimmed by 4 bases and J by 5 bases, leaving 15 bases between them. CDR1 and CDR2 (germline): SQVTM, ANQGSEA. This CDR3 region has 13 residues. The CDR3 DNA follows: TGCAGCGTTGGTCGGCAGGAGGGTCACGAGCAGTACTTC. This codes for CSVGRQEGHEQYF.

This clone was counted only a few times. The chain links TRBV7-2 to TRBJ1-5; tentative D call: TRBD1 (5 bases). The length of the CDR3 is 12 residues. V shed 5 bases and J shed 8 bases, with 10 bases lying between them. Germline V CDR1 and CDR2: SGHTA, FQGNSA. The DNA for the CDR3 is TGTGCCAGCAGCCCAGGGAGTGAGCCCCAGCATTTT. Amino acid sequence: CASSPGSEPQHF.

This chain joins TRBV7-2 and TRBJ2-1; a possible D gene is TRBD2 (5 bases). CDR1 and CDR2 from the germline V gene are SGHTA and FQGNSA. Trimming stripped 5 bases from V and 12 bases from J, with 14 bases between. The length of the CDR3 is 12 residues. CDR3 in amino acids: CASSEGRVSQFF. The CDR3 nucleotides read TGTGCCAGCAGCGAAGGGCGGGTTTCGCAGTTCTTC. Full variable domain (rest looked up from reference TRBV7-2 and TRBJ2-1): GAGVSQSPSNKVTEKGKDVELRCDPISGHTALYWYRQSLGQGLEFLIYFQGNSAPDKSGLPSDRFSAERTGGSVSTLTIQRTQQEDSAVYLCASSEGRVSQFFGPGTRLTVL.

This clone occurred many times. Distinct nucleotide sequences in the sample also encode this CDR3. The V and J genes are TRBV23-1 and TRBJ2-1; 8 positions match TRBD1. TRBV23-1 is identified as an open reading frame with a role that is uncertain. The CDR3 spans 20 residues. V shed 0 bases, J shed 0 bases, and the junction held 13 bases outside the gene matches. The CDR3 DNA sequence: TGCGCCAGCAGTCAATCGGGGGAACAGGGGGGTCCCCGCTCCTACAATGAGCAGTTCTTC. It specifies CASSQSGEQGGPRSYNEQFF.

The chain links TRBV5-4 to TRBJ2-1; D gene unclear. The CDR3 is 15 amino acids. Trimming left V 1 base short and J 0 bases short, with 8 bases between. Germline CDR1 and CDR2: SGHNT and YYREEE (reference sequence). CDR3 region: CASSLLEFSYNEQFF. In DNA, the CDR3 is TGTGCCAGCAGCTTGTTGGAGTTCTCCTACAATGAGCAGTTCTTC.

V usage is TRBV7-2 and J usage is TRBJ2-7; 9 nucleotides line up with TRBD1. The CDR3 sequence is 15 residues long. The V gene's germline CDR1 is SGHTA and CDR2 FQGNSA. With V trimmed by 2 bases and J by 4 bases, 6 bases remained unmatched. The CDR3, as DNA: TGTGCCAGCAGCTTAAAGGGGGACAGGGAGTACGAGCAGTACTTC. Its protein is CASSLKGDREYEQYF.

This chain joins TRBV18 and TRBJ1-5, with D unresolved. The CDR3 contains 15 residues. V was trimmed by 4 bases and J by 7 bases, leaving 17 bases between them. CDR1 and CDR2 from the germline V gene are KGHSH and LQKENI. CDR3 residues: CASSREGRFGQPQHF. CDR3 bases: TGTGCCAGCTCACGTGAAGGGCGTTTTGGACAGCCCCAGCATTTT.

The chain carries TRBV30 and TRBJ1-4; D uncertain. Germline CDR1 GTSNPN, CDR2 SVGIG (reference sequence). The CDR3 is 14 amino acids. Trimming took off 3 bases at V and 4 bases at J, with 12 bases between the two ends. The CDR3 reads CAWRRPSVNEKLFF. CDR3 in DNA: TGTGCCTGGAGACGCCCGAGCGTTAATGAAAAACTGTTTTTT.

The sample holds a few counts of this clone. The chain recombines TRBV29-1 with TRBJ2-7; TRBD2 matches 12 bases. Trimming cost V 7 bases and J 4 bases; bases outside gene matches: 5. Germline V gene sequence: CDR1 SQVTM, CDR2 ANQGSEA. This CDR3 contains 13 residues. The DNA for the CDR3 is TGCAGCGCGGAGACTAGCGGGAGATACGAGCAGTACTTC. Its protein product is CSAETSGRYEQYF.

A note on this clone: A read error may produce the germline difference seen at one junction end. V and J are TRBV5-6 and TRBJ2-3, with 9 bases fitting TRBD1. The CDR3 is 11 residues long. From germline, CDR1 is SGHDT and CDR2 YYEEEE. The CDR3 DNA reads TGTGCCAGCAGCTTCACGGGACAGGGAGAATTT. Protein sequence: CASSFTGQGEF.

This clone was counted once. The DNA for the CDR3 is TGCAGTGCTTACCTCGGACGGCAGTACTTC. This sequence encodes CSAYLGRQYF. J is TRBJ2-5 and V is TRBV20-1, with D unclear. V lost 5 bases and J 11 bases, leaving 12 bases between the germline ends. Per germline, CDR1 DFQATT and CDR2 SNEGSKA (reference sequence). There are 10 residues in the CDR3.

The rearrangement uses TRBV7-2 and TRBJ2-1; 7 bases agree with TRBD2. J was trimmed by 4 bases and V by 5 bases; bases with no gene match: 2. The CDR3 has 13 amino acids. Germline values: CDR1 SGHTA, CDR2 FQGNSA. The CDR3 spells CASSRTRYNEQFF. The CDR3 DNA follows: TGTGCCAGCAGCAGGACTAGATACAATGAGCAGTTCTTC.

The V call is TRBV19, the J call TRBJ2-3, with 7 bases identical to TRBD1. Trimming at V came to 6 bases and at J to 1 base, leaving 7 bases not matched to a gene. Germline V gives CDR1 LNHDA, CDR2 SQIVND (reference sequence). The CDR3 is 15 residues long. The CDR3 DNA reads TGTGCCAGTAGCAACGGACAGGACGGCACAGATACGCAGTATTTT. This gives the protein CASSNGQDGTDTQYF. Supplemented by reference TRBV19 and TRBJ2-3, the full variable domain reads DGGITQSPKYLFRKEGQNVTLSCEQNLNHDAMYWYRQDPGQGLRLIYYSQIVNDFQKGDIAEGYSVSREKKESFPLTVTSAQKNPTAFYLCASSNGQDGTDTQYFGPGTRLTVL.

This clone was recorded a few times. The chain uses TRBV20-1 and TRBJ2-7, with 8 bases aligning to TRBD1. The CDR3 is made up of 11 amino acids. CDR1 and CDR2 from the germline V gene are DFQATT and SNEGSKA (reference sequence). V lost 6 bases to trimming and J lost 7 bases; unmatched junction nucleotides: 5. The CDR3 sequence: CSAGTGLEQYF. In nucleotides, the CDR3 is TGCAGTGCCGGGACAGGATTAGAGCAGTACTTC.

This clone was counted only a few times. The chain recombines TRBV7-2 with TRBJ2-5; D is ambiguous. CDR3 length: 13 amino acids. Germline CDR1 and CDR2: SGHTA and FQGNSA. V dropped 5 bases and J dropped 4 bases, with 11 bases sitting between them. The CDR3 nucleotides read TGTGCCAGCAGCCGCTCTTCGACAGAGACCCAGTACTTC. Its protein is CASSRSSTETQYF.

The chain uses TRBV9 and TRBJ2-1; TRBD2 matches at 7 bases. The CDR3 loop spans 16 amino acids. After removal of 2 bases from V and 5 bases from J, the junction contained 10 bases not matched to a gene. In germline, CDR1 is SGDLS, CDR2 YYNGEE. The CDR3 region is CASSVQLGRADNEQFF. The CDR3 DNA sequence: TGTGCCAGCAGCGTCCAGTTGGGGAGGGCGGACAATGAGCAGTTCTTC.

A word on this clone: A single base separates this from a much larger clone, so it may be a read error. J is TRBJ2-2 and V is TRBV7-9; D unclear. Germline-derived CDR1 and CDR2 are SEHNR and FQNEAQ (reference sequence). CDR3 length equals 13 residues. V shed 0 bases and J shed 3 bases, with 2 bases lying between them. The CDR3 sequence is CASSLADTGELFF. CDR3 in DNA: TGTGCCAGCAGCTTAGCGGACACCGGGGAGCTGTTTTTT.

This chain joins TRBV6-1 and TRBJ1-1; the match to TRBD1 covers 7 bases. The V gene end was trimmed by 7 bases and the J gene end by 3 bases; junction bases not matched to a gene: 5. Germline-derived CDR1 and CDR2 are MNHNS and SASEGT. The length of the CDR3 is 13 residues. The CDR3: CASTEDRYTEAFF. In nucleotides, the CDR3 is TGTGCCAGCACTGAGGACAGGTACACTGAAGCTTTCTTT.

This clone was detected ten times or more. The chain uses TRBV11-3 and TRBJ2-7, with D possibly TRBD2 on 5 matching bases. CDR1 SGHNT and CDR2 YENEEA come from the germline V gene. V lost 3 bases and J lost 0, with 6 bases in between. This CDR3 is 13 amino acids long. The CDR3 nucleotides are TGTGCCAGCAGCTTTACTAGCTCCTACGAGCAGTACTTC. Protein: CASSFTSSYEQYF.

This chain uses TRBV5-1 with TRBJ2-5; D gene unclear. In germline, CDR1 is SGHRS, CDR2 YFSETQ. The germline V and J ends were trimmed by 0 bases and 7 bases, with 4 bases remaining between them. The CDR3 runs to 11 residues. The CDR3 region has the DNA TGCGCCAGCAGCTTGGAATCGACCCAGTACTTC. Translation: CASSLESTQYF.

This clone has ten or more counts. The chain joins TRBV15 to TRBJ2-1; D not certain. Trimming removed 6 bases at V and 0 bases at J, with 12 bases between. CDR3 length equals 15 residues. Germline lookup yields CDR1 LNHNV and CDR2 YYDKDF (reference sequence). Written as DNA, the CDR3 is TGTGCCACCAGGGCTGGGCGGAGCTCCTACAATGAGCAGTTCTTC. This gives the protein CATRAGRSSYNEQFF.

The chain couples TRBV5-6 to TRBJ2-7, with a weak D call TRBD2 (5 bases). Germline lookup yields CDR1 SGHDT and CDR2 YYEEEE. Deletions cut 5 bases from V and 2 bases from J, with 11 bases between. This CDR3 comprises 13 residues. CDR3 DNA sequence: TGTGCCAGCAGTTACGGGGTTCCCTACGAGCAGTACTTC. Translated: CASSYGVPYEQYF. The complete variable domain, with remaining parts taken from reference TRBV5-6 and TRBJ2-7, reads DAGVTQSPTHLIKTRGQQVTLRCSPKSGHDTVSWYQQALGQGPQFIFQYYEEEERQRGNFPDRFSGHQFPNYSSELNVNALLLGDSALYLCASSYGVPYEQYFGPGTRLTVT.

V gene TRBV5-6 combines with J gene TRBJ2-1; TRBD1 or TRBD2 may be the D gene (5 bases each). The ends were cut back, 0 bases at V and 7 bases at J, with 23 bases in the middle. The CDR3 totals 18 residues. The V gene's germline CDR1 is SGHDT and CDR2 YYEEEE. The chain's CDR3 is CASSLVYRGLSQRNEQFF. CDR3 in DNA: TGTGCCAGCAGCTTGGTTTATCGGGGCCTCTCCCAAAGGAATGAGCAGTTCTTC.